This TCR beta chain was captured by sequencing in a study of memory CD4+ T cells and cytomegalovirus serostatus. Single viable CD3+CD4+CD8-CD45RO+ cells were sorted as the memory CD4+ T cells. V lost 4 bases and J lost 3; bases outside the gene matches: 9. This CDR3 is 17 amino acids long. The V gene's germline CDR1 is MNHNS and CDR2 SASEGT. The assay was immunoSEQ multiplex PCR, and TCRdb's table has in-frame clones only and misses some. The sample records tens of thousands of clones, 82% being singletons. This sequence originates from an adult in good health and CMV-seronegative. Source material: memory CD4+ T cells from blood. The genes are TRBV6-1 and TRBJ1-5; 10 nucleotides match TRBD1. This CDR3 is CASSAPSGTGVNQPQHF. CDR3 nucleotides: TGTGCCAGCAGTGCACCCTCCGGGACAGGGGTCAATCAGCCCCAGCATTTT.